The rows below give T cell receptor beta chains drawn from one sample of a study of OX40 agonist ivuxolimab in advanced cancers. The repertoire was sequenced with immunoSEQ multiplex PCR; TCRdb's copy has only in-frame clones and lacks some. The sample includes about 15,000 clones, approximately 86% of them seen just once. Sequencing was performed on CD4+ or CD8+ T cells sorted from blood, taken in a trial of the OX40 agonist ivuxolimab. The receptors stem from an adult with an advanced solid tumor such as melanoma, head and neck, liver or kidney cancer. Each CDR3 is given with its conserved first and last residue. Each record gives: clone size, D gene, V gene, J gene, CDR3 DNA, CDR3 protein. D genes are given only for firm matches. Some rows mark clone size as missing; the rest say once, few, many or name a class of expanded clone.

NA	NA	TRBV9	TRBJ2-7	TGTGCCAGCAGCGTCGGGCCGGCTAGCGTCTCCTACGAGCAGTACTTC	CASSVGPASVSYEQYF
NA	NA	TRBV7-9	TRBJ2-7	TGTGCCAGCAGCTTAGGGGGGTCCGAGCAGTACTTC	CASSLGGSEQYF
NA	NA	TRBV5-4	TRBJ2-3	TGTGCCAGCAGCCTAGGGGACTCCGGCGGAGGTACGCAGTATTTT	CASSLGDSGGGTQYF
NA	TRBD2	TRBV18	TRBJ2-1	TGTGCCAGCTCACCCGGACTAGCGGGATTTTACAATGAGCAGTTCTTC	CASSPGLAGFYNEQFF
NA	TRBD1	TRBV5-1	TRBJ2-3	TGCGCCAGCAGCTTACCTCCGGGACAGGGGGCTGGGGATACGCAGTATTTT	CASSLPPGQGAGDTQYF
few	TRBD1	TRBV13	TRBJ1-2	TGTGCCAGCAGCTCGATAAGGACAGGGCATGGCTACACCTTC	CASSSIRTGHGYTF
NA	NA	TRBV18	TRBJ2-5	TGTGCCAGCTCACCGGGGACTTCGTTGGAGACCCAGTACTTC	CASSPGTSLETQYF
NA	NA	TRBV4-3	TRBJ2-1	TGCGCCAGCAGCCAAGAAATAGCGAGAGCCTACAATGAGCAGTTCTTC	CASSQEIARAYNEQFF
NA	TRBD1	TRBV4-3	TRBJ1-4	TGCGCCAGCAGCCAATCGACAGGGGGTACCCCCAGGGGGAAACTGTTTTTT	CASSQSTGGTPRGKLFF
NA	TRBD1	TRBV5-8	TRBJ2-1	TGTGCCAGCAGCTCGACGGACAGGGGGCCCTACAATGAGCAGTTCTTC	CASSSTDRGPYNEQFF
NA	NA	TRBV5-1	TRBJ1-1	TGCGCCAGCAGCACCCGCCCAGACACTGAAGCTTTCTTT	CASSTRPDTEAFF
NA	NA	TRBV2	TRBJ1-1	TGTGCCAGCAGTTGGACGACGACGAACACTGAAGCTTTCTTT	CASSWTTTNTEAFF
NA	NA	TRBV18	TRBJ1-5	TGTGCCAGCTCGGCCGGACAGAGCAATCAGCCCCAGCATTTT	CASSAGQSNQPQHF
NA	TRBD2	TRBV10-3	TRBJ2-6	TGTGCCATCAGTGCCCTACTAGCGGGAGACTCTGGGGCCAACGTCCTGACTTTC	CAISALLAGDSGANVLTF
NA	NA	TRBV18	TRBJ1-5	TGTGCCAGCTCACCACCGTCCAGGGGCCTAGGGGGCAATCAGCCCCAGCATTTT	CASSPPSRGLGGNQPQHF
NA	NA	TRBV4-1	TRBJ1-2	TGCGCCAGCAGCCAAGAAGGGTTCGGCTACACCTTC	CASSQEGFGYTF
NA	TRBD2	TRBV28	TRBJ2-1	TGTGCCAGCAGTTTAGCGGGAGAGACCTACAATGAGCAGTTCTTC	CASSLAGETYNEQFF
NA	NA	TRBV5-1	TRBJ2-1	TGCGCCAGCAGCGAGGGTGGGATGGGTGAGCAGTTCTTC	CASSEGGMGEQFF
NA	TRBD2	TRBV7-6	TRBJ2-1	TGTGCCAGCAGCTTAGGGACTAGCGGGACCATTAATGAGCAGTTCTTC	CASSLGTSGTINEQFF
NA	TRBD1	TRBV5-8	TRBJ1-1	TGTGCCAGCAGCTCAGGACAGGGATCGAACACTGAAGCTTTCTTT	CASSSGQGSNTEAFF
NA	NA	TRBV2	TRBJ2-7	TGTGCCAGCAGTTCCGACTCCTACGAGCAGTACTTC	CASSSDSYEQYF
NA	NA	TRBV19	TRBJ2-7	TGTGCCAGTAGTCTCCGGGACGGCTCCTACGAGCAGTACTTC	CASSLRDGSYEQYF
NA	NA	TRBV30	TRBJ1-1	TGTGCCTGGAGTAGGGATGACAGAAGAGCTTTCTTT	CAWSRDDRRAFF
NA	NA	TRBV7-8	TRBJ2-3	TGTGCCAGCAGCTTATTCCAGGGAGCAGATACGCAGTATTTT	CASSLFQGADTQYF
NA	NA	TRBV25-1	TRBJ1-4	TGTGCCAGCAGTGCGGCGCGGGGGAAGAATGAAAAACTGTTTTTT	CASSAARGKNEKLFF
once	TRBD1	TRBV19	TRBJ2-7	TGTGCCAGTAGTCCCGCCCAACCGGGACAGGGCTACGAGCAGTACTTC	CASSPAQPGQGYEQYF
NA	NA	TRBV5-6	TRBJ2-7	TGTGCCAGCAGCTGGGGCGCCGGGACATCCTCCGAGCAGTACTTC	CASSWGAGTSSEQYF
NA	NA	TRBV5-8	TRBJ1-2	TGTGCCAGCAGCCCAACGGCAGGGATCTATGGCTACACCTTC	CASSPTAGIYGYTF
NA	TRBD2	TRBV19	TRBJ2-7	TGTGCCAGTAGTAGAAGCGGGGACCGCGGGGAGCAGTACTTC	CASSRSGDRGEQYF
NA	NA	TRBV7-2	TRBJ1-3	TGTGCCAGCAGCCCGTGGGGGGCGCGTGGAAACACCATATATTTT	CASSPWGARGNTIYF
NA	TRBD2	TRBV19	TRBJ2-5	TGTGCCAGTAGGGTTAGCGGGAACCAAGAGACCCAGTACTTC	CASRVSGNQETQYF
NA	TRBD2	TRBV10-3	TRBJ2-3	TGTGCCATCAGTAGCGGGAGGAACACAGATACGCAGTATTTT	CAISSGRNTDTQYF
few	NA	TRBV19	TRBJ1-4	TGTGCCAGTAGATCCGGAGGGTCAACTAATGAAAAACTGTTTTTT	CASRSGGSTNEKLFF
NA	NA	TRBV4-2	TRBJ1-2	TGTGCCAGCAGCCAAGAAACGGGCTCAACGAACTATGGCTACACCTTC	CASSQETGSTNYGYTF
NA	TRBD2	TRBV5-1	TRBJ2-7	TGCGCCAGCAGCCAGACTAGCGGGAGAGCCGACGAGCAGTACTTC	CASSQTSGRADEQYF
NA	NA	TRBV7-2	TRBJ1-2	TGTGCCAGCAGCCTTCCCGGACAAGACTATGGCTACACCTTC	CASSLPGQDYGYTF
NA	NA	TRBV11-2	TRBJ1-1	TGTGCCAGCAGCCGGGCGGGGAACACTGAAGCTTTCTTT	CASSRAGNTEAFF
NA	NA	TRBV7-2	TRBJ1-2	TGTGCCAGCAGCCCGCCTAGGTCTGGCTACACCTTC	CASSPPRSGYTF
few	NA	TRBV4-3	TRBJ2-1	TGCGCCAGCAGCCAAGTTCAGGGTCGTATTGATGAGCAGTTCTTC	CASSQVQGRIDEQFF
once	NA	TRBV7-2	TRBJ2-3	TGTGCCAGCAGCTTATCTTCTCTTGCGAACACGCAGTATTTT	CASSLSSLANTQYF
NA	NA	TRBV9	TRBJ1-4	TGTGCCAGCAGCTCCACCGGGGGGGGTAATGAAAAACTGTTTTTT	CASSSTGGGNEKLFF
NA	NA	TRBV27	TRBJ2-2	TGTGCCAGCAGTTTAACCCCCAGGGGGGCACGGGAGTGGACCGGGGAGCTGTTTTTT	CASSLTPRGAREWTGELFF
NA	NA	TRBV5-4	TRBJ2-5	TGTGCCAGCAGCTTGGGGAGCGAGACCCAGTACTTC	CASSLGSETQYF
NA	TRBD1	TRBV14	TRBJ2-2	TGTGCCAGCAGCAGACGGACAGGGCCCACCGGGGAGCTGTTTTTT	CASSRRTGPTGELFF
NA	TRBD1	TRBV2	TRBJ2-6	TGTGCCAGCATGGACAGGGCGTCCTCTGGGGCCAACGTCCTGACTTTC	CASMDRASSGANVLTF
NA	TRBD2	TRBV27	TRBJ2-7	TGTGCCAGCAGTTTACAAGCGGGAGGGACCTACGAGCAGTACTTC	CASSLQAGGTYEQYF
NA	NA	TRBV6-1	TRBJ1-2	TGTGCCAGCAGTGAGGTAGGGTATGGCTACACCTTC	CASSEVGYGYTF
NA	TRBD2	TRBV5-1	TRBJ2-1	TGCGCCAGCAGGGTGGGAACGGGAGGTCAGAATGAGCAGTTCTTC	CASRVGTGGQNEQFF
NA	TRBD2	TRBV30	TRBJ2-7	TGTGCCTGGAGGCCGGGGCAGGGAGGGAAGTACGAGCAGTACTTC	CAWRPGQGGKYEQYF